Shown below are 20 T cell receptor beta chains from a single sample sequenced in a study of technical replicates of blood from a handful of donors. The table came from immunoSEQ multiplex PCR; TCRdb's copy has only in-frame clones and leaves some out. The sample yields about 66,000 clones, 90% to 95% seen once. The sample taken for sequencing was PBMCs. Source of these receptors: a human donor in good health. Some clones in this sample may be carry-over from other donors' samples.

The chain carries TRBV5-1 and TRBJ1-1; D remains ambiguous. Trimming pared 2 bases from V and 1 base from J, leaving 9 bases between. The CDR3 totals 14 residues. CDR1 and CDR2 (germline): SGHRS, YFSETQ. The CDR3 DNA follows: TGCGCCAGCAGCTTTTCCGGTGGGAACACTGAAGCTTTCTTT. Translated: CASSFSGGNTEAFF.

The CDR3 is CASSSGPAEQYF. The CDR3 DNA reads TGTGCCAGCAGCTCGGGTCCTGCCGAGCAGTACTTC. This sequence joins TRBV7-9 and TRBJ2-7; D gene ambiguous. The CDR3 covers 12 residues. V was cut by 4 bases and J by 6 bases, with 10 bases left in between. Germline V gene lookup returns CDR1 SEHNR and CDR2 FQNEAQ (reference sequence).

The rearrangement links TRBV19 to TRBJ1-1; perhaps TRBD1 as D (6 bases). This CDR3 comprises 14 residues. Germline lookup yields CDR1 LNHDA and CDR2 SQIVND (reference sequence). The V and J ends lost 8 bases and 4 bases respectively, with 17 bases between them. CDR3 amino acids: CASQRAGAITEAFF. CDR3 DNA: TGTGCCAGTCAGAGGGCGGGGGCGATCACTGAAGCTTTCTTT.

CDR3 region: CASSPSGGGSYEQYF. The CDR3 DNA sequence: TGTGCCAGCAGCCCGAGCGGGGGGGGTTCCTACGAGCAGTACTTC. The chain is built from TRBV7-2 and TRBJ2-7; 10 bases agree with TRBD2. With V trimmed by 5 bases and J by 1 base, 5 bases remained unmatched. The germline gives CDR1 SGHTA, CDR2 FQGNSA. The CDR3 covers 15 residues.

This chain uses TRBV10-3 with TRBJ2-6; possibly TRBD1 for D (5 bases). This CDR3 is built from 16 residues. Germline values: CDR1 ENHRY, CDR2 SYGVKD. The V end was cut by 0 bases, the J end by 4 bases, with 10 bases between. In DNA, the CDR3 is TGTGCCATCAGTGAGTCATCTGCAGGGGGGGCCAACGTCCTGACTTTC. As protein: CAISESSAGGANVLTF.

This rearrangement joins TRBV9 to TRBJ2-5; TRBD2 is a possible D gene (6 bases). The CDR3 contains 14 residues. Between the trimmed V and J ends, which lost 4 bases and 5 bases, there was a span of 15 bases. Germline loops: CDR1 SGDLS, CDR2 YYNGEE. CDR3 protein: CASSPTAGKETQYF. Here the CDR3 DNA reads TGTGCCAGCAGCCCAACGGCGGGGAAGGAGACCCAGTACTTC.

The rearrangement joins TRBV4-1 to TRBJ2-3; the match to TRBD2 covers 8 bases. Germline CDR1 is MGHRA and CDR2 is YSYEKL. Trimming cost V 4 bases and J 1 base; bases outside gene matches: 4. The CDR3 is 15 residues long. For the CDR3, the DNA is TGCGCCAGCAGCCTAAGCGGGGGACGCACAGATACGCAGTATTTT. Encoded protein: CASSLSGGRTDTQYF.

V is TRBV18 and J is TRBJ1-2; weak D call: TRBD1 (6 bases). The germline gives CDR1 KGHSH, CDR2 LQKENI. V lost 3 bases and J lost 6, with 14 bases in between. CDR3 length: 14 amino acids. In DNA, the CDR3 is TGTGCCAGCTCACCGGTGGCAGGGGTCCATGGCTACACCTTC. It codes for CASSPVAGVHGYTF. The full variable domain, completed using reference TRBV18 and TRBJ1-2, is NAGVMQNPRHLVRRRGQEARLRCSPMKGHSHVYWYRQLPEEGLKFMVYLQKENIIDESGMPKERFSAEFPKEGPSILRIQQVVRGDSAAYFCASSPVAGVHGYTFGSGTRLTVV.

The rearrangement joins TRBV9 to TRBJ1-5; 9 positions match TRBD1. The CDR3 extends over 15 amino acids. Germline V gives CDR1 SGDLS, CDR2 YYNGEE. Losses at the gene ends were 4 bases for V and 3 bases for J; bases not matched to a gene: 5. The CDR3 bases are TGTGCCAGCAGCTCGGGACAGGGCTTCAATCAGCCCCAGCATTTT. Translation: CASSSGQGFNQPQHF.

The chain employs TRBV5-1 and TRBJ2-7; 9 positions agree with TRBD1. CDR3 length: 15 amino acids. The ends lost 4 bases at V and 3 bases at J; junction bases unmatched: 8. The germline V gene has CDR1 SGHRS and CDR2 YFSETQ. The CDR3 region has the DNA TGCGCCAGCAGCCCTGGGACAGGGAACCTCTACGAGCAGTACTTC. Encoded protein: CASSPGTGNLYEQYF.

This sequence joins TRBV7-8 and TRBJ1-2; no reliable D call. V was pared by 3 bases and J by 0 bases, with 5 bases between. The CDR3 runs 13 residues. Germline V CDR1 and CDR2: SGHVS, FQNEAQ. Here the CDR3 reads CASSFTANYGYTF. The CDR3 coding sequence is TGTGCCAGCAGCTTCACAGCTAACTATGGCTACACCTTC. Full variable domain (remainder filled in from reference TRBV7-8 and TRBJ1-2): GAGVSQSPRYKVAKRGQDVALRCDPISGHVSLFWYQQALGQGPEFLTYFQNEAQLDKSGLPSDRFFAERPEGSVSTLKIQRTQQEDSAVYLCASSFTANYGYTFGSGTRLTVV.

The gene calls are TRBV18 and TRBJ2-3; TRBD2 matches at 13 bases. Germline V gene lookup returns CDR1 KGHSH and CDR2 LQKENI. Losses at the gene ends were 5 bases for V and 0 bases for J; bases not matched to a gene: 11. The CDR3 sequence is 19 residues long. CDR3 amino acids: CASSLRTSGGLTSTDTQYF. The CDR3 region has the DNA TGTGCCAGCTCATTGCGGACTAGCGGGGGACTGACTAGCACAGATACGCAGTATTTT. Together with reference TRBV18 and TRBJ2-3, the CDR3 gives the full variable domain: NAGVMQNPRHLVRRRGQEARLRCSPMKGHSHVYWYRQLPEEGLKFMVYLQKENIIDESGMPKERFSAEFPKEGPSILRIQQVVRGDSAAYFCASSLRTSGGLTSTDTQYFGPGTRLTVL.

DNA of the CDR3: TGTGCCAGCAGTTCATACAGGGGGCTAAGGACTGAAGCTTTCTTT. Amino acids: CASSSYRGLRTEAFF. V gene TRBV27 combines with J gene TRBJ1-1; 9 bases align to TRBD1. V lost 4 bases, J lost 5 bases, and 8 bases stayed unmatched. The CDR3 length is 15 residues. Germline assignment: CDR1 MNHEY and CDR2 SMNVEV (reference sequence).

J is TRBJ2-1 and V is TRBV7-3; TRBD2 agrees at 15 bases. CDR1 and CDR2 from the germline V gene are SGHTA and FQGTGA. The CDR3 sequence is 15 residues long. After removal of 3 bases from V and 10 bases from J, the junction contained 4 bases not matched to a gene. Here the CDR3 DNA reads TGTGCCAGCAGCTTGAGGACTAGCGGGAGGGGAGAGCAGTTCTTC. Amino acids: CASSLRTSGRGEQFF. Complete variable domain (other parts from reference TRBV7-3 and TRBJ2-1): GAGVSQTPSNKVTEKGKYVELRCDPISGHTALYWYRQSLGQGPEFLIYFQGTGAADDSGLPNDRFFAVRPEGSVSTLKIQRTERGDSAVYLCASSLRTSGRGEQFFGPGTRLTVL.

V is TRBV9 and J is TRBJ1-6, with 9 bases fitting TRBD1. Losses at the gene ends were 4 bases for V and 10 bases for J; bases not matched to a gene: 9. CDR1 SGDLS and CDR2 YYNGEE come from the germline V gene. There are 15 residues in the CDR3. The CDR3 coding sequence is TGTGCCAGCAGCCCCCGGGACAGGGAGAGCTCACCCCTCCACTTT. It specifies CASSPRDRESSPLHF.

CDR3: CATSRDRLDTQYF. CDR3 sequence (DNA): TGTGCCACCAGCAGAGATCGTCTAGATACGCAGTATTTT. The genes are TRBV15 and TRBJ2-3; the D is unclear. V lost 0 bases, J lost 5 bases, and 6 bases lay in between. CDR1 and CDR2 from the germline V gene are LNHNV and YYDKDF (reference sequence). The CDR3 spans 13 residues.

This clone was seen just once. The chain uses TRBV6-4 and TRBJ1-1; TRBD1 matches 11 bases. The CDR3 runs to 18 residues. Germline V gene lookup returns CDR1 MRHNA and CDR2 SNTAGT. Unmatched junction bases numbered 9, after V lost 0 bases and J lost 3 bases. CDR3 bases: TGTGCCAGCAGTGACTCAAAGGACAGGGGGCTAGGGGACACTGAAGCTTTCTTT. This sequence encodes CASSDSKDRGLGDTEAFF.

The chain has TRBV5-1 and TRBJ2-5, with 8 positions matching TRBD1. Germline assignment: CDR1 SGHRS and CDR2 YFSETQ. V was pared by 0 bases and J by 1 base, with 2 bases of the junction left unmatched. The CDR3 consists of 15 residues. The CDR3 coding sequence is TGCGCCAGCAGCTTGGGGGGACAGGCCCAAGAGACCCAGTACTTC. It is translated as CASSLGGQAQETQYF.

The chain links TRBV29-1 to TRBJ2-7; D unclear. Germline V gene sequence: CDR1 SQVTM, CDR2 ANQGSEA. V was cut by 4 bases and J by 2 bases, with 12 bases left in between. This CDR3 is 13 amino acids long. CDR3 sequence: CSVVAGVTYEQYF. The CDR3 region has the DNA TGCAGCGTTGTAGCCGGAGTCACCTACGAGCAGTACTTC.

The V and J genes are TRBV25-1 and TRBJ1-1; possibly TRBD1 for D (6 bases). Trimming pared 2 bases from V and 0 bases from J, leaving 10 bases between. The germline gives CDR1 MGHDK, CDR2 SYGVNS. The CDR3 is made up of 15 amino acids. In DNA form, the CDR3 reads TGTGCCAGCAGTGAAGACAGGCCGTTGAACACTGAAGCTTTCTTT. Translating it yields CASSEDRPLNTEAFF.